The rows below give T cell receptor beta chains drawn from one sample of a study of cytomegalovirus exposure and HLA in healthy donors. Profiled with immunoSEQ multiplex PCR; TCRdb holds only in-frame clones, not every one. The sample includes some 160,000 clones, roughly 80% of them seen just once. Sequencing was performed on PBMCs. These receptors came from a male donor in good health and CMV-seronegative. Each CDR3 is given with its conserved first and last residue. A D gene is named only where the DNA matches it firmly. Clone size is not always given. Where it is, it says once, few, many or a class for expanded clones.

cdr3_aa cdr3_nt j_call v_call cdr3_length clone_size d_call
CASSSGGQNNEQFF TGTGCCAGCAGCAGCGGGGGACAAAACAATGAGCAGTTCTTC TRBJ2-1 TRBV7-9 14 - TRBD2
CAWSGAGGAEAFF TGTGCCTGGAGTGGGGCAGGGGGTGCTGAAGCTTTCTTT TRBJ1-1 TRBV30 13 - TRBD1
CASSRTVNTEAFF TGTGCCAGCAGCCGGACAGTGAACACTGAAGCTTTCTTT TRBJ1-1 TRBV6-5 13 - -
CASSQKGQGNQPQYF TGCGCCAGCAGCCAGAAAGGACAGGGCAATCAGCCCCAGTATTTT TRBJ2-3 TRBV4-1 15 - TRBD1
CASYNRATQTGPLSPGELFF TGCGCCAGCTATAATCGCGCCACCCAGACAGGTCCGTTATCCCCCGGGGAGCTGTTTTTT TRBJ2-2 TRBV10-1 20 - -
CASSLAGLSNEKLFF TGCGCCAGCAGCTTGGCTGGACTGTCTAATGAAAAACTGTTTTTT TRBJ1-4 TRBV5-1 15 - -
CASNKQGNSYEQYF TGTGCCAGCAATAAACAGGGAAACTCCTACGAGCAGTACTTC TRBJ2-7 TRBV6-5 14 - -
CASSLDRAYNEQYF TGTGCCAGCAGCTTAGACAGGGCCTATAACGAGCAGTACTTC TRBJ2-7 TRBV7-9 14 once -
CASSYNRGNEQYF TGTGCCAGCAGTTACAACAGGGGCAACGAGCAGTACTTC TRBJ2-7 TRBV6-5 13 - TRBD1
CASSVRVGYEQYF TGTGCCAGTAGTGTCAGGGTAGGGTACGAGCAGTACTTC TRBJ2-7 TRBV19 13 - -
CASSSGGGTEAFF TGTGCCAGCAGTTCCGGGGGTGGGACTGAAGCTTTCTTT TRBJ1-1 TRBV27 13 - -
CASSKKGINGDIQYF TGTGCCAGCAGCAAGAAAGGGATAAACGGGGACATTCAGTACTTC TRBJ2-4 TRBV21-1 15 - -
CASSPGIGGGLTEAFF TGTGCCAGCTCACCAGGAATTGGAGGGGGCCTTACTGAAGCTTTCTTT TRBJ1-1 TRBV18 16 - TRBD1
CASSWTGSYEQYF TGTGCCAGCAGCTGGACAGGGAGCTACGAGCAGTACTTC TRBJ2-7 TRBV11-2 13 - TRBD1
CASSPPTATDTQYF TGTGCCAGCTCACCCCCGACTGCCACAGATACGCAGTATTTT TRBJ2-3 TRBV18 14 - -
CASSRDRGLHDNSPLHF TGTGCCAGCAGTAGGGACAGGGGGCTCCACGATAATTCACCCCTCCACTTT TRBJ1-6 TRBV2 17 - TRBD1
CASSAGEGMNTEAFF TGTGCCAGCAGCGCGGGAGAGGGAATGAACACTGAAGCTTTCTTT TRBJ1-1 TRBV9 15 once -